What follows are 22 T cell receptor beta chains derived from one specimen sequenced in a study of technical replicates of blood from a handful of donors. TCRdb's table, derived via immunoSEQ multiplex PCR, lists solely in-frame clones and lacks some. Among about 75,000 clones, roughly 89% were seen once, and the ten largest hold 0.35% to 0.45%. The sequencing sample was made of T cells isolated from PBMCs. These receptors originate from a human donor in good health. Some clones in this sample may be carry-over from other donors' samples.

V gene TRBV6-5 combines with J gene TRBJ2-3; 7 bases are shared with TRBD2. Losses at the gene ends were 6 bases for V and 0 bases for J; bases not matched to a gene: 3. Germline CDR1 reads MNHEY; CDR2 reads SVGAGI. CDR3 length equals 14 residues. CDR3 in amino acids: CASRSGTSTDTQYF. As DNA, the CDR3 is TGTGCCAGCAGGAGCGGGACTAGCACAGATACGCAGTATTTT.

The rearrangement links TRBV29-1 to TRBJ2-3; 7 nucleotides line up with TRBD2. With 2 bases clipped from V and 1 base from J, the junction kept 3 bases outside the gene matches. The CDR3 runs to 14 residues. Germline V gene data show CDR1 as SQVTM and CDR2 as ANQGSEA. In DNA form, the CDR3 reads TGCAGCGTTGAATTCGCGGGGGGCACAGATACGCAGTATTTT. Encoded protein: CSVEFAGGTDTQYF.

The rearrangement joins TRBV7-9 to TRBJ2-7; 9 nucleotides align to TRBD1. Trimming at V came to 5 bases and at J to 6 bases, leaving 17 bases not matched to a gene. Germline V gives CDR1 SEHNR, CDR2 FQNEAQ (reference sequence). The CDR3 length is 17 residues. Written as DNA, the CDR3 is TGTGCCAGCAGCCAGGACAGGGGAGGGCCCTTCAGGGGCGAGCAGTACTTC. Amino acid sequence: CASSQDRGGPFRGEQYF.

This clone was seen only once. The chain uses TRBV29-1 and TRBJ2-7; tentative D call: TRBD2 (5 bases). Germline CDR1 is SQVTM and CDR2 is ANQGSEA. The V and J ends lost 5 bases and 0 bases respectively, with 11 bases between them. The CDR3 is made up of 13 amino acids. The CDR3 sequence: CSVLTGSSYEQYF. Here the CDR3 DNA reads TGCAGCGTTTTAACGGGGAGCTCCTACGAGCAGTACTTC.

J is TRBJ1-5 and V is TRBV28; D not certain. This CDR3 spans 14 amino acids. In germline, CDR1 is MDHEN, CDR2 SYDVKM. The V end was cut by 6 bases, the J end by 6 bases, with 15 bases between. The CDR3 DNA reads as TGTGCCAGCAGCCCCTCGGGAGGGCGTCAGCCCCAGCATTTT. Translation gives CASSPSGGRQPQHF.

The gene calls are TRBV19 and TRBJ1-1, with D tentatively TRBD1 (6 bases). Per the germline V gene, CDR1 is LNHDA and CDR2 is SQIVND (reference sequence). The length of the CDR3 is 16 residues. V was clipped by 4 bases and J by 3 bases, with 18 bases between them. CDR3 amino acids: CASSRGQGFYHTEAFF. CDR3 DNA: TGTGCCAGTAGTAGAGGGCAGGGGTTTTACCACACTGAAGCTTTCTTT.

This chain links TRBV7-9 with TRBJ1-5; perhaps TRBD1 as D (6 bases). The CDR3 has 17 amino acids. Germline CDR1 reads SEHNR; CDR2 reads FQNEAQ (reference sequence). V was pared by 4 bases and J by 1 base, with 17 bases between. The DNA of the CDR3 is TGTGCCAGCAGCTCTTATCAGGGGAAAGACAGCAATCAGCCCCAGCATTTT. Translated, it gives CASSSYQGKDSNQPQHF.

V is TRBV2 and J is TRBJ2-1; no reliable D call. The CDR3 extends over 11 amino acids. V lost 8 bases, J lost 7 bases, and 9 bases lay in between. Germline V gene data show CDR1 as SNHLY and CDR2 as FYNNEI. The CDR3 protein is CASLGRNEQFF. Written as DNA, the CDR3 is TGTGCCAGCCTAGGTAGAAATGAGCAGTTCTTC.

The V call is TRBV5-6, the J call TRBJ2-7; 9 positions match TRBD1. The germline gives CDR1 SGHDT, CDR2 YYEEEE. Unmatched junction bases numbered 14, after V lost 4 bases and J lost 6 bases. CDR3 length: 16 residues. CDR3 in DNA: TGTGCCAGCAGCCTAAAATGGGGCCGGGACAGGGCCGAGCAGTACTTC. Encoded protein: CASSLKWGRDRAEQYF. The full variable domain, with the rest looked up from reference TRBV5-6 and TRBJ2-7, is DAGVTQSPTHLIKTRGQQVTLRCSPKSGHDTVSWYQQALGQGPQFIFQYYEEEERQRGNFPDRFSGHQFPNYSSELNVNALLLGDSALYLCASSLKWGRDRAEQYFGPGTRLTVT.

The V call is TRBV11-2, the J call TRBJ1-1; no firm D call. The CDR3 is made up of 19 amino acids. Germline V CDR1 and CDR2: SGHAT, FQNNGV. V shed 5 bases and J shed 0 bases, with 25 bases lying between them. CDR3 bases: TGTGCCAGCAGCCGACATCAGGTAGCGTCGGGCAAGATGAACACTGAAGCTTTCTTT. Translation: CASSRHQVASGKMNTEAFF.

The chain joins TRBV7-3 to TRBJ2-2; 10 bases fit TRBD2. The V gene end was trimmed by 0 bases and the J gene end by 1 base; junction bases not matched to a gene: 8. The CDR3 runs 19 residues. Germline CDR1 and CDR2: SGHTA and FQGTGA. CDR3 sequence: CASSLTGPRTSGNTGELFF. The DNA for the CDR3 is TGTGCCAGCAGCTTAACGGGGCCCCGGACTAGCGGGAACACCGGGGAGCTGTTTTTT.

The chain has TRBV5-6 and TRBJ2-7; possibly TRBD1 for D (6 bases). V lost 0 bases and J 5 bases, leaving 9 bases between the germline ends. The CDR3 length is 13 residues. CDR1 SGHDT and CDR2 YYEEEE come from the germline V gene. The CDR3 sequence is CASSLGGLDEQYF. CDR3 nucleotide sequence: TGTGCCAGCAGCTTGGGGGGGCTAGACGAGCAGTACTTC.

In its sample, this clone was seen a few times. The chain carries TRBV10-1 and TRBJ2-1; D ambiguous. CDR3 length equals 12 residues. Trimming removed 0 bases at V and 8 bases at J, with 5 bases between. Germline V CDR1 and CDR2: WNHNN, SYGVQD (reference sequence). The CDR3 loop reads CASSESVDEQFF. The CDR3 nucleotides read TGCGCCAGCAGTGAGTCTGTCGATGAGCAGTTCTTC.

The chain uses TRBV28 and TRBJ2-6, with D unresolved. Trimming shortened V by 5 bases and J by 0 bases, and 5 bases separated the two germline ends. The CDR3 contains 14 residues. The germline V gene encodes CDR1 MDHEN and CDR2 SYDVKM. The CDR3 nucleotides are TGTGCCAGCAGTAAGAGCTCTGGGGCCAACGTCCTGACTTTC. This encodes CASSKSSGANVLTF.

This clone is a singleton in its sample. This chain connects TRBV5-5 to TRBJ2-1; 10 positions match TRBD2. Germline values: CDR1 SGHKS, CDR2 YYEKEE (reference sequence). The CDR3 spans 15 residues. V trimming: 4 bases; J trimming: 3 bases; junction bases outside the gene matches: 4. CDR3 DNA: TGTGCCAGCAGCCCTAGCGGGGGAGACTACAATGAGCAGTTCTTC. Protein: CASSPSGGDYNEQFF.

The chain is built from TRBV28 and TRBJ2-1; 10 bases map to TRBD2. The germline V gene has CDR1 MDHEN and CDR2 SYDVKM. The CDR3 extends over 16 amino acids. V was clipped by 6 bases and J by 0 bases; unmatched bases: 5. The CDR3 DNA reads as TGTGCCAGCAGGGTAACTAGCGGGACCTCCTACAATGAGCAGTTCTTC. It translates to CASRVTSGTSYNEQFF.

The V gene is TRBV7-9, the J gene TRBJ1-2; TRBD1 matches at 8 bases. CDR1 and CDR2 from the germline V gene are SEHNR and FQNEAQ (reference sequence). This CDR3 has 13 amino acids. J lost 5 bases, V lost 5 bases, and 4 bases had no gene match. The CDR3 coding sequence is TGTGCCAGCAGCGGACAGGGCAAATATGGCTACACCTTC. Protein product: CASSGQGKYGYTF.

The chain employs TRBV5-1 and TRBJ2-1; 12 positions agree with TRBD2. CDR3 length: 16 residues. Germline values: CDR1 SGHRS, CDR2 YFSETQ. V shed 4 bases, J shed 4 bases, and the junction held 6 bases outside the gene matches. CDR3 in amino acids: CASSQASGGEYNEQFF. For the CDR3, the DNA is TGCGCCAGCAGCCAAGCTAGCGGGGGGGAATACAATGAGCAGTTCTTC.

The rearrangement links TRBV5-4 to TRBJ1-1; D ambiguous. Per the germline V gene, CDR1 is SGHNT and CDR2 is YYREEE (reference sequence). This CDR3 comprises 14 residues. The ends were cut back, 5 bases at V and 0 bases at J, with 11 bases in the middle. In nucleotides, the CDR3 is TGTGCCAGCAGGCACGGAGGTCTGAACACTGAAGCTTTCTTT. Translated, it gives CASRHGGLNTEAFF.

J is TRBJ2-1 and V is TRBV7-6; D is ambiguous. Germline CDR1 reads SGHVS; CDR2 reads FNYEAQ. The CDR3 is 12 amino acids. Trimming removed 5 bases at V and 7 bases at J, with 9 bases between. The CDR3 loop is CASSLGWNEQFF. For the CDR3, the DNA is TGTGCCAGCAGCCTGGGCTGGAATGAGCAGTTCTTC.

The chain employs TRBV12-5 and TRBJ1-5; D is unclear. Germline V gene lookup returns CDR1 LGHNT and CDR2 FRNRAP. The CDR3 has 13 residues. Trimming took off 6 bases at V and 7 bases at J, with 13 bases between the two ends. The CDR3, as DNA: TGTGCTAGTGGCCTCGGGGTTTCCCAGCCCCAGCATTTT. This translates into CASGLGVSQPQHF.

This chain connects TRBV7-3 to TRBJ2-7; the match to TRBD1 covers 9 bases. This CDR3 spans 14 amino acids. The germline V gene has CDR1 SGHTA and CDR2 FQGTGA. V shed 5 bases and J 4 bases; nucleotides not matched to a gene: 6. The CDR3, as DNA: TGTGCCAGCAGCCCACAGGGGGCCGAGTACGAGCAGTACTTC. This sequence encodes CASSPQGAEYEQYF.